These 29 T cell receptor beta chains came from one sample sequenced in a study of CD8 T cells in ankylosing spondylitis. Notes on the study in general: Several highly homologous variants made up a TCR beta motif, and this motif appeared characteristic of ankylosing spondylitis blood.

Each CDR3 protein is one row after TCRdb ran MiXCR on the 5' RACE reads. The table has about 540,000 distinct CDR3 sequences, approximately 11% seen once; the top ten hold about 6.8%. Antigens of these TCRs are unknown. Sequenced sample: blood, either unsorted or a sorted T cell fraction (not recorded which). Receptor source: a male donor with ankylosing spondylitis.

The V and J genes are TRBV20-1 and TRBJ2-3, with D possibly being TRBD1 or TRBD2 (5 bases each). Per germline, CDR1 DFQATT and CDR2 SNEGSKA (reference sequence). This CDR3 region has 13 residues. Here the CDR3 reads CSSGARPTDTQYF. The DNA for the CDR3 is TGCAGCTCCGGGGCTCGCCCCACAGATACGCAGTATTTT.

V usage is TRBV24-1 and J usage is TRBJ1-1; the D is unclear. CDR1 is KGHDR and CDR2 is SFDVKD in the germline V gene. Trimming took 2 bases from V and 4 from J, leaving 7 bases between them. This CDR3 comprises 13 residues. This CDR3 reads CATSDSGGTEAFF. The CDR3 coding sequence is TGTGCCACCAGTGATTCCGGTGGCACTGAAGCTTTCTTT.

This clonotype was seen a handful of times. The chain links TRBV20-1 to TRBJ2-1; possible D gene TRBD2, 6 bases. Per germline, CDR1 DFQATT and CDR2 SNEGSKA (reference sequence). Trimming removed 4 bases at V and 7 bases at J, with 17 bases between. CDR3 length: 14 amino acids. The CDR3 DNA follows: TGCAGTGCTAATTGGCGGGGCCCTGGGAATGAGCAGTTCTTC. It specifies CSANWRGPGNEQFF.

This chain connects TRBV28 to TRBJ2-7; D gene unclear. Germline assignment: CDR1 MDHEN and CDR2 SYDVKM. V was cut by 5 bases and J by 1 base, with 18 bases left in between. The CDR3 has 16 amino acids. In nucleotides, the CDR3 is TGTGCCAGCAGTCCTCTTGGGCCCCACGCGTCCTACGAGCAGTACGTC. This encodes CASSPLGPHASYEQYV.

This clonotype came up a few times. The chain has TRBV7-9 and TRBJ1-2; 7 nucleotides match TRBD1. The germline CDR1 and CDR2 sequences are SEHNR and FQNEAQ (reference sequence). The V segment lost 5 bases and the J segment 7 bases; nucleotides outside the gene matches: 7. The CDR3 has 13 residues. The CDR3 loop is CASSEGQIRGYTF. For the CDR3, the DNA is TGTGCCAGCAGCGAGGGACAGATACGTGGCTACACCTTC.

The CDR3 loop is CASSPNADRLNTEAFF. For the CDR3, the DNA is TGTGCCAGCTCACCTAATGCCGACAGGTTGAACACTGAAGCTTTCTTT. The chain employs TRBV18 and TRBJ1-1, with D maybe TRBD1 (6 bases). From germline, CDR1 is KGHSH and CDR2 LQKENI. V shed 3 bases and J shed 0 bases, with 14 bases lying between them. CDR3 size: 16 residues. The entire variable domain, with the rest obtained from reference TRBV18 and TRBJ1-1, is as follows: NAGVMQNPRHLVRRRGQEARLRCSPMKGHSHVYWYRQLPEEGLKFMVYLQKENIIDESGMPKERFSAEFPKEGPSILRIQQVVRGDSAAYFCASSPNADRLNTEAFFGQGTRLTVV.

The J gene is TRBJ2-1, the V gene TRBV20-1; 8 bases match TRBD2. J gave up 5 bases and V 0 bases, and 9 bases lay outside the gene matches. The CDR3 is 16 amino acids. Germline CDR1 DFQATT, CDR2 SNEGSKA (reference sequence). The DNA for the CDR3 is TGCAGTGCTAGAGACCTACTCGGGACTAGAGACAATGAGCAGTTCTTC. It yields the protein CSARDLLGTRDNEQFF.

There are a few counts of this clonotype. The chain is built from TRBV20-1 and TRBJ2-5; 14 bases are a match to TRBD2. The junction had 12 bases not matched to a gene; V was cut back by 2 bases and J by 4 bases. CDR1 is DFQATT and CDR2 is SNEGSKA in the germline V gene (reference sequence). CDR3 size: 18 residues. CDR3 loop: CSARSWGLAGVGIETQYF. The CDR3 DNA reads TGCAGTGCTAGATCCTGGGGACTAGCGGGAGTTGGGATAGAGACCCAGTACTTC.

The chain recombines TRBV6-8 with TRBJ2-7; 9 bases line up with TRBD2. V dropped 7 bases and J dropped 3; count of bases not matched to a gene: 10. The CDR3 runs to 15 residues. From germline, CDR1 is MNHGY and CDR2 SAAAGT. The chain's CDR3 is CASIMMRLAVYEQYV. DNA for the CDR3: TGTGCCAGCATTATGATGAGACTAGCGGTCTACGAGCAGTACGTC.

The sample holds many counts of this clonotype. V usage is TRBV12-3 or TRBV12-4 and J usage is TRBJ2-1, with D tentatively TRBD2 (5 bases). The CDR3 is 13 amino acids. V was shortened by 4 bases and J by 10 bases, with 14 bases between the two germline ends. The CDR3 protein is CASSSQSGDEQFF. The CDR3 DNA reads TGTGCCAGCAGTTCCCAAAGCGGAGACGAGCAGTTCTTC.

This clonotype was picked up one time. The genes are TRBV30 and TRBJ2-1; D gene unclear. V lost 4 bases and J 4 bases, leaving 8 bases between the germline ends. The CDR3 sequence is 12 residues long. Per the germline V gene, CDR1 is GTSNPN and CDR2 is SVGIG (reference sequence). CDR3 bases: TGTGCCTGGATGCCTAGTTACAATGAGCAGTTCTTC. Translation: CAWMPSYNEQFF.

The chain recombines TRBV29-1 with TRBJ1-2, with TRBD1 identical over 12 bases. J lost 8 bases, V lost 7 bases, and 8 bases had no gene match. The CDR3 totals 13 residues. Germline CDR1 and CDR2: SQVTM and ANQGSEA. The CDR3 region has the DNA TGCAGCGGGGCGGGACAGGGGGCGAGAGGCTACACCTTC. Translation gives CSGAGQGARGYTF.

The V and J genes are TRBV20-1 and TRBJ2-1; TRBD2 matches at 13 bases. Germline CDR1 reads DFQATT; CDR2 reads SNEGSKA (reference sequence). The J segment lost 4 bases and the V segment lost 6 bases, leaving 12 bases of the junction unmatched. CDR3 length: 17 amino acids. The CDR3 spells CSAGTSGTPGAYNEQFF. The DNA for the CDR3 is TGCAGTGCCGGGACTAGCGGGACCCCTGGTGCTTACAATGAGCAGTTCTTC.

The chain uses TRBV29-1 and TRBJ2-1, with D perhaps matching TRBD2 (6 bases). CDR3 length: 12 residues. Germline CDR1 reads SQVTM; CDR2 reads ANQGSEA. Trimming left V 3 bases short and J 13 bases short, with 16 bases between. CDR3 residues: CSVDYGGVVQFF. DNA of the CDR3: TGCAGCGTTGATTATGGCGGGGTCGTACAGTTCTTC.

V gene TRBV20-1 combines with J gene TRBJ1-3; D gene ambiguous. The ends were cut back, 5 bases at V and 8 bases at J, with 10 bases in the middle. Germline loops: CDR1 DFQATT, CDR2 SNEGSKA (reference sequence). The CDR3 is 11 amino acids. CDR3 protein: CSAQTPYTIYF. DNA for the CDR3: TGCAGTGCTCAGACTCCATACACCATATATTTT.

In this sample, this clonotype turned up a few times. Germline and junction disagree at one end, which may indicate a read error. The genes are TRBV6-5 and TRBJ1-5; unclear D gene. The germline gives CDR1 MNHEY, CDR2 SVGAGI. The CDR3 contains 16 residues. The CDR3, as DNA: TGTGCCAGCACTTACTCTCAACCTTGGGGCAATCAGCCCCAGCATTTT. Translating it yields CASTYSQPWGNQPQHF.

V gene TRBV6-5 combines with J gene TRBJ2-1; 10 bases match TRBD2. The CDR3 totals 15 residues. Trimming at V came to 0 bases and at J to 7 bases, leaving 3 bases not matched to a gene. Germline CDR1 MNHEY, CDR2 SVGAGI. The CDR3 loop is CASSYSAGGRNEQFF. In nucleotides, the CDR3 is TGTGCCAGCAGTTACTCAGCGGGAGGGCGGAATGAGCAGTTCTTC.

This clonotype was detected many times. The genes are TRBV5-6 and TRBJ2-5, with D unresolved. The CDR3 sequence is 13 residues long. The germline CDR1 and CDR2 sequences are SGHDT and YYEEEE. The V gene lost 0 bases and the J gene lost 2 bases, with 5 bases spanning the gap. This CDR3 reads CASSLARQETQYF. In DNA form, the CDR3 reads TGTGCCAGCAGCTTGGCCAGACAAGAGACCCAGTACTTC.

This sequence joins TRBV20-1 and TRBJ2-5; 7 nucleotides align to TRBD1. The CDR3 is made up of 13 amino acids. The germline gives CDR1 DFQATT, CDR2 SNEGSKA (reference sequence). Trimming at V came to 1 base and at J to 3 bases, leaving 2 bases not matched to a gene. The CDR3 is CSARGDSKETQYF. Here the CDR3 DNA reads TGCAGTGCTAGAGGGGACAGCAAAGAGACCCAGTACTTC.

This chain uses TRBV5-1 with TRBJ1-2; 8 bases match TRBD1. V gave up 0 bases and J gave up 8 bases; unmatched junction bases: 6. The CDR3 is 14 amino acids. The germline gives CDR1 SGHRS, CDR2 YFSETQ. For the CDR3, the DNA is TGCGCCAGCAGCTTGGGAGACAGGGGCTGGGGCTACACCTTC. Protein sequence: CASSLGDRGWGYTF.

This clonotype was recorded many times. The chain uses TRBV7-9 and TRBJ2-7; D possibly matches TRBD1 or TRBD2 (5 bases each). Looked up from germline, CDR1 is SEHNR and CDR2 is FQNEAQ (reference sequence). This CDR3 has 14 amino acids. Trimming left V 1 base short and J 3 bases short, with 10 bases between. CDR3 residues: CASSLGGDGYEQYF. The CDR3 coding sequence is TGTGCCAGCAGCTTAGGTGGGGACGGCTACGAGCAGTACTTC.

The rearrangement joins TRBV3-1 to TRBJ2-3, with D tentatively TRBD2 (7 bases). Trimming stripped 2 bases from V and 4 bases from J, with 19 bases between. Germline lookup yields CDR1 LGHDT and CDR2 YNNKEL (reference sequence). The length of the CDR3 is 17 residues. CDR3 sequence (DNA): TGTGCCAGCAGCCAAAGAGGGGGGGGGCGAATCGCAGATACGCAGTATTTT. The encoded protein is CASSQRGGGRIADTQYF.

This clonotype was counted many times. The CDR3 reads CSAPGQGGSQYF. The DNA for the CDR3 is TGCAGCGCTCCGGGACAGGGAGGTTCCCAGTACTTC. The chain couples TRBV29-1 to TRBJ2-5, with TRBD1 matching 9 bases. Per germline, CDR1 SQVTM and CDR2 ANQGSEA. The CDR3 extends over 12 amino acids. Losses at the gene ends were 7 bases for V and 9 bases for J; bases not matched to a gene: 9.

This clonotype has more than one count but fewer than ten. The J gene is TRBJ2-1, the V gene TRBV24-1; 7 bases are a match to TRBD2. V lost 1 base and J lost 0; bases outside the gene matches: 8. Germline-derived CDR1 and CDR2 are KGHDR and SFDVKD. The CDR3 runs to 18 residues. The CDR3: CATSDLGSGGSSYNEQFF. The CDR3 region has the DNA TGTGCCACCAGTGATTTAGGGTCTGGCGGGAGCTCCTACAATGAGCAGTTCTTC.

J is TRBJ1-1 and V is TRBV30; D is possibly TRBD1 (5 bases). V was clipped by 3 bases and J by 6 bases, with 11 bases between them. The CDR3 totals 12 residues. Germline V gene lookup returns CDR1 GTSNPN and CDR2 SVGIG (reference sequence). The CDR3 loop reads CAWSPGSPEAFF. The CDR3 nucleotides are TGTGCCTGGAGCCCAGGGAGCCCTGAAGCTTTCTTT.

The sample holds a few counts of this clonotype. V usage is TRBV5-1 and J usage is TRBJ2-1; D is unresolved. The V end lost 2 bases, the J end lost 0 bases, and 15 bases lay between the germline ends. The CDR3 length is 17 residues. Germline CDR1 SGHRS, CDR2 YFSETQ. As DNA, the CDR3 is TGCGCCAGCAGCTTAAATCCGGGTGGGGACTCCTACAATGAGCAGTTCTTC. It yields the protein CASSLNPGGDSYNEQFF. The full variable domain, with the rest looked up from reference TRBV5-1 and TRBJ2-1, is KAGVTQTPRYLIKTRGQQVTLSCSPISGHRSVSWYQQTPGQGLQFLFEYFSETQRNKGNFPGRFSGRQFSNSRSEMNVSTLELGDSALYLCASSLNPGGDSYNEQFFGPGTRLTVL.

This clonotype was observed at least ten times. This chain links TRBV25-1 with TRBJ2-1; a possible D gene is TRBD1 (6 bases). V dropped 4 bases and J dropped 1 base, with 14 bases sitting between them. Germline CDR1 and CDR2: MGHDK and SYGVNS. CDR3 length: 16 amino acids. The CDR3: CASSGMDSPSYNEQFF. The CDR3 nucleotides are TGTGCCAGCAGTGGTATGGACAGCCCATCCTACAATGAGCAGTTCTTC.

A few counts support this clonotype. The rearrangement links TRBV19 to TRBJ1-2; D remains ambiguous. V lost 7 bases and J lost 4, with 16 bases in between. The germline gives CDR1 LNHDA, CDR2 SQIVND (reference sequence). This CDR3 comprises 14 residues. In DNA form, the CDR3 reads TGTGCCAGTACCCAATTCCGGGCCGCCTATGGCTACACCTTC. Its protein product is CASTQFRAAYGYTF.

This clonotype was observed a handful of times. This sequence joins TRBV3-1 and TRBJ2-3; TRBD2 aligns across 14 bases. CDR1 is LGHDT, CDR2 YNNKEL, per germline (reference sequence). Trimming removed 3 bases from V and 8 bases from J; junction bases left unmatched: 4. This CDR3 comprises 15 residues. The CDR3 reads CASSHGTSGRGTQYF. The CDR3 DNA follows: TGTGCCAGCAGCCATGGGACTAGCGGGAGAGGTACGCAGTATTTT.